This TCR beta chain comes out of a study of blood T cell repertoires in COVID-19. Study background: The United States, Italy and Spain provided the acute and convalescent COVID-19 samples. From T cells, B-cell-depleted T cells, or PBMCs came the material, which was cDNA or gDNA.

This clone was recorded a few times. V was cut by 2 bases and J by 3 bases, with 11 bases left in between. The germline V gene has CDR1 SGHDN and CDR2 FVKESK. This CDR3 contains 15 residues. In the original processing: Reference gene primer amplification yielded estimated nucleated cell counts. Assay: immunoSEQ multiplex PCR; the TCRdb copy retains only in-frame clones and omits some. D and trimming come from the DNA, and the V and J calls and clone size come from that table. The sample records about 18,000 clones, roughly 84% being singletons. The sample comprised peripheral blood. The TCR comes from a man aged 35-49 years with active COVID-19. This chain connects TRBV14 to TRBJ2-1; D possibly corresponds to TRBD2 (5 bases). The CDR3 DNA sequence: TGTGCCAGCAGCCAATCCATCCGGGGCTACAATGAGCAGTTCTTC. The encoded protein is CASSQSIRGYNEQFF.